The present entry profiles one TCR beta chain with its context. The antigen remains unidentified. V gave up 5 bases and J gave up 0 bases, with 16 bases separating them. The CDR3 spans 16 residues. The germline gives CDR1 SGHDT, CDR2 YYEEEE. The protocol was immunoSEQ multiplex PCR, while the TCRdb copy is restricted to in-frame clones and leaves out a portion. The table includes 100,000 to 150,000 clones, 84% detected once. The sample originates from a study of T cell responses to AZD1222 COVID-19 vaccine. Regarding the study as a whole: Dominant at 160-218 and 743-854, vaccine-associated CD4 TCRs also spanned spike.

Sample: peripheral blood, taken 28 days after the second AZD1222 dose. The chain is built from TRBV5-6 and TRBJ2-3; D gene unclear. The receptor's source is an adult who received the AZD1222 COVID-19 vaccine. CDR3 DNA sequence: TGTGCCAGCAGTAATTCGGGTGAAGCTAGCACAGATACGCAGTATTTT. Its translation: CASSNSGEASTDTQYF.